The 12 T cell receptor beta chains below all came from one sample that was sequenced in a study of T cells in Graves' hyperthyroidism and ophthalmopathy. TCR beta CDR3 region amplification was performed from RNA transcripts. In the first-round RT-PCR of the TCR CDR3, the HTBI primer set was used. One entry per CDR3 protein results from TCRdb running MiXCR on the multiplex PCR reads. The sample shows fewer than 450,000 distinct CDR3 sequences, approximately 18% of them seen only once. Material: blood. These receptors all come from a woman in her 30s with Graves' hyperthyroidism that later progressed to Graves' ophthalmopathy.

This clonotype was seen many times. The chain recombines TRBV10-3 with TRBJ1-4; D ambiguous. The ends were cut back, 4 bases at V and 1 base at J, with 7 bases in the middle. Germline CDR1 is ENHRY and CDR2 is SYGVKD. This CDR3 spans 14 amino acids. In DNA, the CDR3 is TGTGCCATCAGTGGTGGAGAAACTAATGAAAAACTGTTTTTT. This encodes CAISGGETNEKLFF.

This clonotype was recorded many times. The V call is TRBV4-1, the J call TRBJ2-7; no clear D. This CDR3 has 16 amino acids. From germline, CDR1 is MGHRA and CDR2 YSYEKL. Trimming stripped 0 bases from V and 3 bases from J, with 15 bases between. CDR3 sequence reads: CASSQDGTGRLYEQYF. In nucleotides, the CDR3 is TGCGCCAGCAGCCAAGACGGTACCGGGCGGCTCTACGAGCAGTACTTC.

The chain combines TRBV20-1 with TRBJ1-2; 7 nucleotides agree with TRBD1. The CDR3 is 16 residues long. Trimming cost V 6 bases and J 4 bases; bases outside gene matches: 17. Per the germline V gene, CDR1 is DFQATT and CDR2 is SNEGSKA (reference sequence). CDR3 loop: CSANMVAGGISYGYTF. The CDR3 nucleotides are TGCAGTGCGAACATGGTGGCAGGGGGGATTAGCTATGGCTACACCTTC.

The V and J genes are TRBV3-1 and TRBJ2-7, with D perhaps TRBD2 (6 bases). This CDR3 spans 17 amino acids. Looked up from germline, CDR1 is LGHDT and CDR2 is YNNKEL (reference sequence). Trimming removed 0 bases at V and 1 base at J, with 16 bases between. The CDR3 DNA follows: TGTGCCAGCAGCCAAGATGTAGCGGAGGCCCTATCCTACGAGCAGTACTTC. This codes for CASSQDVAEALSYEQYF.

This clonotype was seen more than once but under ten times. This sequence joins TRBV19 and TRBJ1-1, with D maybe TRBD1 (5 bases). Trimming took 3 bases from V and 4 from J, leaving 9 bases between them. This CDR3 is 13 amino acids long. Germline V gene sequence: CDR1 LNHDA, CDR2 SQIVND (reference sequence). The CDR3 DNA is TGTGCCAGTAGTATTCAGGGCCTCACTGAAGCTTTCTTT. It encodes CASSIQGLTEAFF.

The chain links TRBV7-3 to TRBJ2-7; D may be TRBD2 (6 bases). Germline lookup yields CDR1 SGHTA and CDR2 FQGTGA. Deletions cut 1 base from V and 7 bases from J, with 17 bases between. The CDR3 is made up of 15 amino acids. CDR3 sequence: CASSLNPSIAGEQYF. The DNA of the CDR3 is TGTGCCAGCAGCTTAAATCCCTCAATCGCGGGGGAGCAGTACTTC. The full variable domain, with the rest looked up from reference TRBV7-3 and TRBJ2-7, is GAGVSQTPSNKVTEKGKYVELRCDPISGHTALYWYRQSLGQGPEFLIYFQGTGAADDSGLPNDRFFAVRPEGSVSTLKIQRTERGDSAVYLCASSLNPSIAGEQYFGPGTRLTVT.

The rearrangement links TRBV12-3 or TRBV12-4 to TRBJ2-7, with a weak D call TRBD1 (5 bases). This CDR3 contains 13 residues. The V end lost 2 bases, the J end lost 4 bases, and 9 bases lay between the germline ends. The CDR3 nucleotides are TGTGCCAGCAGTTTAAGGACACCTTACGAGCAGTACTTC. Its protein is CASSLRTPYEQYF.

This clonotype was seen repeatedly, ten times or more. This chain uses TRBV4-1 with TRBJ1-1, with 8 bases fitting TRBD1. The CDR3 has 15 residues. Losses at the gene ends were 2 bases for V and 6 bases for J; bases not matched to a gene: 8. Germline CDR1 reads MGHRA; CDR2 reads YSYEKL. The chain's CDR3 is CASSQQQGGTAEAFF. The CDR3 DNA reads TGCGCCAGCAGCCAACAACAGGGGGGAACGGCTGAAGCTTTCTTT.

Many counts were recorded for this clonotype. The chain combines TRBV7-9 with TRBJ2-7; 8 bases line up with TRBD2. The CDR3 consists of 17 residues. Germline V gene sequence: CDR1 SEHNR, CDR2 FQNEAQ (reference sequence). V lost 2 bases and J lost 2; bases outside the gene matches: 11. The CDR3 region has the DNA TGTGCCAGCAGCTTAAGGGGGGACGGCGGGGGGACCTACGAGCAGTACTTC. Its translation is CASSLRGDGGGTYEQYF. Full variable domain (rest looked up from reference TRBV7-9 and TRBJ2-7): DTGVSQNPRHKITKRGQNVTFRCDPISEHNRLYWYRQTLGQGPEFLTYFQNEAQLEKSRLLSDRFSAERPKGSFSTLEIQRTEQGDSAMYLCASSLRGDGGGTYEQYFGPGTRLTVT.

This clonotype was counted only a few times. This sequence joins TRBV6-1 and TRBJ2-1; 7 bases map to TRBD2. The CDR3 spans 19 residues. V shed 5 bases, J shed 3 bases, and the junction held 19 bases outside the gene matches. CDR1 is MNHNS, CDR2 SASEGT, per germline. This CDR3 is CASSPLPQEVAGGYNEQFF. DNA for the CDR3: TGTGCCAGCAGTCCCCTACCCCAAGAGGTAGCGGGCGGCTACAATGAGCAGTTCTTC.

The chain combines TRBV4-1 with TRBJ1-6, with 7 nucleotides matching TRBD1. This CDR3 is built from 18 residues. CDR1 and CDR2 from the germline V gene are MGHRA and YSYEKL. V lost 0 bases to trimming and J lost 4 bases; unmatched junction nucleotides: 9. CDR3 nucleotides: TGCGCCAGCAGCCAAGATCCCCCCACAGGGGATTATAATTCACCCCTCCACTTT. This encodes CASSQDPPTGDYNSPLHF.

The table lists this clonotype with a few counts. This rearrangement joins TRBV4-1 to TRBJ2-6; D is possibly TRBD2 (5 bases). In germline, CDR1 is MGHRA, CDR2 YSYEKL. V was clipped by 1 base and J by 3 bases, with 13 bases between them. The CDR3 extends over 17 amino acids. CDR3: CASSQGRVRDGANVLTF. The CDR3, as DNA: TGCGCCAGCAGCCAAGGTCGGGTTCGGGATGGGGCCAACGTCCTGACTTTC.